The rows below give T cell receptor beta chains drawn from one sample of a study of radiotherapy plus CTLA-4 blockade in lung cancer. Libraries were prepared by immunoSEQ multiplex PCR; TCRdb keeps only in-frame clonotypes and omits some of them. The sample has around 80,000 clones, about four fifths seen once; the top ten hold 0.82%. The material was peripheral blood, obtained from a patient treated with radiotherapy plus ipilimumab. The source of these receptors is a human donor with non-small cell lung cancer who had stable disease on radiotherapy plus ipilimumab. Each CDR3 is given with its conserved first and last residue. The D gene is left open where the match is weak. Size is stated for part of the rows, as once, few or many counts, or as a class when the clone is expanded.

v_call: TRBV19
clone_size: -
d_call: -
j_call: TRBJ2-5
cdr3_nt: TGTGCCAGTAGTCTCCTGGGGTGGGAGACCCAGTACTTC
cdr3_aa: CASSLLGWETQYF

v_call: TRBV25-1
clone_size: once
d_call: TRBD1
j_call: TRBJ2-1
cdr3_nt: TGTGCCAGCAGTGCCGGGACAGGGGTCGGTGATGAGCAGTTCTTC
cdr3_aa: CASSAGTGVGDEQFF

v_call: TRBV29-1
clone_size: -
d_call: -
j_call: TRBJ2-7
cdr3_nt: TGCAGCGTTTTAATAAGCTTTCACGAGCAGTACTTC
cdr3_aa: CSVLISFHEQYF

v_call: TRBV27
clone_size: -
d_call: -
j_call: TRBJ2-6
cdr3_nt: TGTGCCAGCAGTTTTTTTGGGGGCGGTGGGGGGGCCCCTCCTGGGGCCAACGTCCTGACTTTC
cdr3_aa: CASSFFGGGGGAPPGANVLTF

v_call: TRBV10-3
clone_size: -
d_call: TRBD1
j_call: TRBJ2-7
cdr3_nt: TGTGCCATCAGTGAGTCGGGACAGATGGGCTACGAGCAGTACTTC
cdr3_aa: CAISESGQMGYEQYF

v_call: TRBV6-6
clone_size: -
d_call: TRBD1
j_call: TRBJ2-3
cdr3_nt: TGTGCCAGCAGTATGGGACAGGGCCCCACAGATACGCAGTATTTT
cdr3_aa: CASSMGQGPTDTQYF

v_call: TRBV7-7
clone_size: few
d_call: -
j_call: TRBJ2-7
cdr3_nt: TGTGCTAGCAGCTTAGCAGACGGCTCCTACGAGCAGTACTTC
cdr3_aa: CASSLADGSYEQYF

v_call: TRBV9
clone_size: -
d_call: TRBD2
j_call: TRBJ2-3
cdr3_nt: TGTGCCAGTGGCGGGAGGGCCTGGTGGGATACGCAGTATTTT
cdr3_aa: CASGGRAWWDTQYF

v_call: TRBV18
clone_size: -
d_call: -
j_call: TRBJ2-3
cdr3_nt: TGTGCCAGCTCACCACGGGGCGCTGAAGATACGCAGTATTTT
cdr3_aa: CASSPRGAEDTQYF

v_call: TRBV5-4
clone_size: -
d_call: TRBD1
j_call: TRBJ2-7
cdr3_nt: TGTGCCAGCAGCTTGGGGCCCGACAGGGGGAGCTCCTACGAGCAGTACTTC
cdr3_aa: CASSLGPDRGSSYEQYF

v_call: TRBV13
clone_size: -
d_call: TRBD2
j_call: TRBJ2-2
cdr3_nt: TGTGCCAGCAGCATTCGCCAGATGGGACTAGCGGGAAACACCGGGGAGCTGTTTTTT
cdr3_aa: CASSIRQMGLAGNTGELFF

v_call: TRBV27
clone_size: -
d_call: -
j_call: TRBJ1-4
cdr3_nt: TGTGCCAGCGCCCTATCCGGGCCCCTTGTGGGTGAAAAACTGTTTTTT
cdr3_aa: CASALSGPLVGEKLFF

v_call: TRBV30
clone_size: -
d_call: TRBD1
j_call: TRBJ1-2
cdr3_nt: TGTGCCTGGAAAGGACAGGGGCTGCAATATGGCTACACCTTC
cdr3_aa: CAWKGQGLQYGYTF

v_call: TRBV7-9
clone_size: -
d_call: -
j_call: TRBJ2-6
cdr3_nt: TGTGCCAGCAGCTTAGCGGCAGGGGCGGGCTCTGGGGCCAACGTCCTGACTTTC
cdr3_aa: CASSLAAGAGSGANVLTF

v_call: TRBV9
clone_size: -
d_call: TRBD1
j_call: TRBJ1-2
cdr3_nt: TGTGCCAGCAGCGCCCAGACAGGGTTTGGCGATGGCTACACCTTC
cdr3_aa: CASSAQTGFGDGYTF

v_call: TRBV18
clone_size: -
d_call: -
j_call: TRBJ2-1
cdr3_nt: TGTGCCAGCTCACCCCCGGGCACGACTTTCAATGAGCAGTTCTTC
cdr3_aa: CASSPPGTTFNEQFF

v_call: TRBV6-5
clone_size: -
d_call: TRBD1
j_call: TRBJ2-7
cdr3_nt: TGTGCCAGCAGTCCCGGGACAGGGAACGGCGAGCAGTACTTC
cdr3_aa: CASSPGTGNGEQYF

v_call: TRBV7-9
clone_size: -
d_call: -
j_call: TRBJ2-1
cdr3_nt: TGTGCCAGCAGCTCCAGGGGAGGTGGGTCCTACAATGAGCAGTTCTTC
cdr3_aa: CASSSRGGGSYNEQFF

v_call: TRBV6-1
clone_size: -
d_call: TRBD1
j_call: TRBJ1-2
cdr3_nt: TGTGCCAGCAGTGGTACAGGGGGCGCGAGAGGTAACTATGGCTACACCTTC
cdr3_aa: CASSGTGGARGNYGYTF

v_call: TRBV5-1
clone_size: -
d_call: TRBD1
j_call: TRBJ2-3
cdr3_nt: TGCGCCAGCAGCTTGAACAGGGGTGCCCCTGGAGATACGCAGTATTTT
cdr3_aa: CASSLNRGAPGDTQYF

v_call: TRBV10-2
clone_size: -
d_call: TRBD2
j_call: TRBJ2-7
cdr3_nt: TGCGCCAGCGGGGATAGCGGGGGGGGGAGCTCCTACGAGCAGTACTTC
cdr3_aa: CASGDSGGGSSYEQYF

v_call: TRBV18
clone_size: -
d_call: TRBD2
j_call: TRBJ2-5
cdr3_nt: TGTGCCAGCTCACCCACTAGCGGGAGTTTGGGTTGGACGAAAGAGACCCAGTACTTC
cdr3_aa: CASSPTSGSLGWTKETQYF

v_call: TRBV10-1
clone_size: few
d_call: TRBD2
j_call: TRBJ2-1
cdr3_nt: TGCGCCAGCAGTACAGGGTTAGCGGGATCTCCCCGCCAGTGGGATGAGCAGTTCTTC
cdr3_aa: CASSTGLAGSPRQWDEQFF

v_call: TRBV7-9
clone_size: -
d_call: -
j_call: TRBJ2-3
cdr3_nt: TGTGCCAGCAGCTTTACGGGGGCGGGCGATACGCAGTATTTT
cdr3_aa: CASSFTGAGDTQYF

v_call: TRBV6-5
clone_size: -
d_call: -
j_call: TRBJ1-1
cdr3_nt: TGTGCCAGCAGATCGGGACGAGCCTCCACTGAAGCTTTCTTT
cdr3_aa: CASRSGRASTEAFF

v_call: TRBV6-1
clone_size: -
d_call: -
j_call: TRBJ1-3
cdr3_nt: TGTGCCAGCAGCCCGACAGTCTCTGGAAACACCATATATTTT
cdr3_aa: CASSPTVSGNTIYF

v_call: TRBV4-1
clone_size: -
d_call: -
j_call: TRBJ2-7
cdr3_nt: TGCGCCAGCAGCCAAGCCGAGGGGAGCTCCTACGAGCAGTACTTC
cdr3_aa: CASSQAEGSSYEQYF

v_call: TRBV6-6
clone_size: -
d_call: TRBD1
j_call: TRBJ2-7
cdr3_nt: TGTGCCAGCTCAGGGTCCCTGGGACAGATCTACGAGCAGTACTTC
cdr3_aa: CASSGSLGQIYEQYF

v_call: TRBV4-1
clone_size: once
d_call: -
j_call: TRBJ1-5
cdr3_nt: TGCGCCAGCAGCCGCCACCGGGACAGCAATCAGCCCCAGCATTTT
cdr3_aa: CASSRHRDSNQPQHF

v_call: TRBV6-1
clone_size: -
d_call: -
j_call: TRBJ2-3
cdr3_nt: TGTGCCAGCAGTTGGGGGCGGGACTCCACAGATACGCAGTATTTT
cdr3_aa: CASSWGRDSTDTQYF

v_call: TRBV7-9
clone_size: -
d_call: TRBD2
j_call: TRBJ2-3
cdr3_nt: TGTGCCAGCAGCTTAGAGACTAGCGGGGGCGTGGGTACGCAGTATTTT
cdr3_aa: CASSLETSGGVGTQYF

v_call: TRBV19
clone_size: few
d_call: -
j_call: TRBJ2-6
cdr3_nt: TGTGCCAGTACCGCAACGGGGGCCAACGTCCTGACTTTC
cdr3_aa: CASTATGANVLTF

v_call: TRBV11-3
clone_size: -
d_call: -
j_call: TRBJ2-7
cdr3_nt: TGTGCCAGCAGTCGCGAGGGTTACGAGCAGTACTTC
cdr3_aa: CASSREGYEQYF

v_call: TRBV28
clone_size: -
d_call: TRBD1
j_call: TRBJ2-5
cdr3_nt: TGTGCCAGCAGTTTATTTCCAGGGGGAGAGACCCAGTACTTC
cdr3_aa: CASSLFPGGETQYF

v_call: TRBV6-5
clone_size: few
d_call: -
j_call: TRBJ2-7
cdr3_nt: TGTGCCAGCAGTGGGCAAGGGGGCTCCTACGAGCAGTACTTC
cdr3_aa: CASSGQGGSYEQYF

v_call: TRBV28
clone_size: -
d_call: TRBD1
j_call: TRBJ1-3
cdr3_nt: TGTGCCAGCAGTCCCTCGACAGGGGCTGGAAACACCATATATTTT
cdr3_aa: CASSPSTGAGNTIYF

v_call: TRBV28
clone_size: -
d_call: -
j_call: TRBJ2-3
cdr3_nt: TGTGCCAGCAGCCCTCGGGAGGATACGCAGTATTTT
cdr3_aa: CASSPREDTQYF

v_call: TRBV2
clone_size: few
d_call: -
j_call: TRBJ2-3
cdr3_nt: TGTGCCAGCAGGTCAGCGCTCGGGACCCTCTCAAATACGCAGTATTTT
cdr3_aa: CASRSALGTLSNTQYF

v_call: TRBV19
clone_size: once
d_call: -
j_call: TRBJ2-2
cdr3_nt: TGTGCCAGTAGTATAGGGACGCGCGCGAACACCGGGGAGCTGTTTTTT
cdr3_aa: CASSIGTRANTGELFF

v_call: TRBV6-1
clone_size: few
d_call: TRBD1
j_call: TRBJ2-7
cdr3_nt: TGTGCCAGCAGAGGACAGGGGGCGACCCTCTACGAGCAGTACTTC
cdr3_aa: CASRGQGATLYEQYF

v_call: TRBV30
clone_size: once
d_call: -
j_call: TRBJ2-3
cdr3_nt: TGTGCCTGGAGTGTACTTGGCTTTTCAGATACGCAGTATTTT
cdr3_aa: CAWSVLGFSDTQYF

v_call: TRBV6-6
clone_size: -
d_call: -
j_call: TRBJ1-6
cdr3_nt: TGTGCCAGCAGTTACGAGGGGATGGTACCCCTCCACTTT
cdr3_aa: CASSYEGMVPLHF

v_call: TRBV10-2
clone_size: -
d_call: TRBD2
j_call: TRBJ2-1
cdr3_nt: TGCGCCAGCAGTCGGGGCGGGAGTAGTAATGAGCAGTTCTTC
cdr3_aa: CASSRGGSSNEQFF

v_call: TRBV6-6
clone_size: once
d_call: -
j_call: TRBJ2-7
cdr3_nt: TGTGCCAGCAGTTACTCGAAGACAGCGGTGGTGGGGGAGCAGTACTTC
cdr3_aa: CASSYSKTAVVGEQYF

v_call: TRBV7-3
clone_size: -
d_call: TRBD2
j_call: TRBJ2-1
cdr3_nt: TGTGCCAGCAGCTTAATAAGTCCTGGGAAGGGACTAGCGGGCTCAGGGTTCGCCTTTAGGGAGCAGTTCTTC
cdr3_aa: CASSLISPGKGLAGSGFAFREQFF

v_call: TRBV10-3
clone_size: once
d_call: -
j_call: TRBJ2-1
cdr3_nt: TGTGCCATCAGTGGGGACTACAATGAGCAGTTCTTC
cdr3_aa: CAISGDYNEQFF

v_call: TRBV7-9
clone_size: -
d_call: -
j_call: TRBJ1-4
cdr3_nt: TGTGCCAGCAGTTTTGGACTTTACAGGGATGAAAAACTGTTTTTT
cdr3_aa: CASSFGLYRDEKLFF

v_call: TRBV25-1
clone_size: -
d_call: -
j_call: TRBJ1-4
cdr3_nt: TGTGCCAGCAGTGACCCCAGGGACACCGGGGAAAAACTGTTTTTT
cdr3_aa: CASSDPRDTGEKLFF

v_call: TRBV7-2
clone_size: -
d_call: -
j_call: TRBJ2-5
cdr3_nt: TGTGCCAGCAGCTTAGAGTATGAGACCCAGTACTTC
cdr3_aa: CASSLEYETQYF

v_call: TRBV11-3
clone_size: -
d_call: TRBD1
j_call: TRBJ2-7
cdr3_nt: TGTGCCAGCAGCTTAGGACAGGGTGACAACGAGCAGTACTTC
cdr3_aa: CASSLGQGDNEQYF

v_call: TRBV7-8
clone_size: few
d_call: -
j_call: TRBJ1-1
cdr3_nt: TGTGCCAGCAGCTTGAGGGGTGTGAACACTGAAGCTTTCTTT
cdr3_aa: CASSLRGVNTEAFF

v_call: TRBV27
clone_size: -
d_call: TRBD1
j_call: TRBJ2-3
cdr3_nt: TGTGCCAGCAAAAACTATCAGGGGGCGAGCACAGATACGCAGTATTTT
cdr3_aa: CASKNYQGASTDTQYF

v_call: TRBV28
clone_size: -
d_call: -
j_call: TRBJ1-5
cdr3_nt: TGTGCCAGCACCACCCCCGGTCGGGGGGAATCTCAGCCCCAGCATTTT
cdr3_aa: CASTTPGRGESQPQHF

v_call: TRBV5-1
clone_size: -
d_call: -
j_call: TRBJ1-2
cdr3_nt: TGCGCCAGCAGCTCGGACCTTTTAGGTGGCTACACCTTC
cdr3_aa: CASSSDLLGGYTF

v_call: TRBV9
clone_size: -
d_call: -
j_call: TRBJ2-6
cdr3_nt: TGTGCCAGCAGCGTATTTGACACCCCTGGGGCCAACGTCCTGACTTTC
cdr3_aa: CASSVFDTPGANVLTF

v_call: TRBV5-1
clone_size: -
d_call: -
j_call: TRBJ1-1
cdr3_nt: TGCGCCAGCAGCTACGACGATGGTTACACTGAAGCTTTCTTT
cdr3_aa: CASSYDDGYTEAFF

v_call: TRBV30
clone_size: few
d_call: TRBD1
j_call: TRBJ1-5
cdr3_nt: TGTGCCTGGAGTGTTCAAACAGGGGTAAATCAGCCCCAGCATTTT
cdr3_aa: CAWSVQTGVNQPQHF

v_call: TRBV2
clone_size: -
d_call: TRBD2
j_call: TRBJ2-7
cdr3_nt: TGTGCCAGCAGATCAAGCGGGGGCCAGCCCTACGAGCAGTACTTC
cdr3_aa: CASRSSGGQPYEQYF

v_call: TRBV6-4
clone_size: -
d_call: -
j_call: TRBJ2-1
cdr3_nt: TGTGCCAGCAGTGACGAAGGTTGGAGCGCTGAGCAGTTCTTC
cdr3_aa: CASSDEGWSAEQFF